This paragraph reports one T cell receptor beta chain. These data are taken from a study of blood T cell repertoires in COVID-19. Sequencing was performed with immunoSEQ multiplex PCR; in TCRdb, only in-frame clones are kept and a portion is missing. The sample shows 65,000 or so clones, around four fifths of them seen only once. Germline trimming cut 4 bases from V and 0 bases from J; bases unmatched to any gene: 8. The CDR3 covers 17 residues. CDR1 is SGDLS and CDR2 is YYNGEE in the germline V gene. The rearrangement links TRBV9 to TRBJ1-4; 8 bases match TRBD1. The sequence came from a man aged 25 to 40 with COVID-19, enrolled during active disease. The sequenced sample was peripheral blood. The CDR3 here is CASSPQGALATNEKLFF. The CDR3 bases are TGTGCCAGCAGCCCCCAGGGGGCTTTGGCAACTAATGAAAAACTGTTTTTT. Supplemented by reference TRBV9 and TRBJ1-4, the full variable domain reads DSGVTQTPKHLITATGQRVTLRCSPRSGDLSVYWYQQSLDQGLQFLIQYYNGEERAKGNILERFSAQQFPDLHSELNLSSLELGDSALYFCASSPQGALATNEKLFFGSGTQLSVL.